The 10 T cell receptor beta chains below come from one sample, sequenced in a study of GPR56 and killer-like receptors on CD4 memory cells. One entry per CDR3 protein, without DNA, is what TCRdb gives after re-calling the reads. The sample table includes roughly 40 distinct CDR3 sequences. Five CD4+ populations, defined by killer cell lectin-like receptor and GPR56 markers, were sorted by FACS. Sequences were obtained from memory CD4+ T cells from blood. The receptors were sampled from a human donor in good health.

The CDR3 sequence: CSPDFETGRKYGYTF. This chain links TRBV20-1 with TRBJ1-2; TCRdb indicates TRBD1, and absent DNA this call remains unverified. Germline CDR1 DFQATT, CDR2 SNEGSKA (reference sequence). The length of the CDR3 is 15 residues.

The chain has TRBV20-1 and TRBJ2-7; TCRdb's D gene call, TRBD1, goes unchecked for lack of DNA. Germline loops: CDR1 DFQATT, CDR2 SNEGSKA (reference sequence). CDR3 size: 13 residues. The CDR3 spells CSAGTDRSLEQYF.

This clonotype is labeled medium-sized based on frequency. The gene calls are TRBV20-1 and TRBJ1-6; the D call from TCRdb, TRBD1, cannot be confirmed without DNA. CDR3 length equals 19 residues. CDR1 and CDR2 from the germline V gene are DFQATT and SNEGSKA (reference sequence). The CDR3 region is CSARDLGRGRMAYNSPLHF.

This clonotype registers hyperexpanded by frequency. The J gene is TRBJ2-1, the V gene TRBV5-4; TCRdb returns TRBD2, unconfirmable since there is no DNA. This CDR3 comprises 14 residues. Looked up from germline, CDR1 is SGHNT and CDR2 is YYREEE (reference sequence). CDR3 in amino acids: CASSPASGSGEQFF.

Considering frequency, this clonotype is hyperexpanded (1% or more). The J gene is TRBJ2-7, the V gene TRBV28; the TRBD1 assignment by TCRdb is unverifiable without DNA. Germline V gene sequence: CDR1 MDHEN, CDR2 SYDVKM. There are 14 residues in the CDR3. The CDR3 here is CASSLGRESDEQYF.

This sequence joins TRBV20-1 and TRBJ2-5; TCRdb names TRBD1, which stays unverified in the absence of DNA. Germline lookup yields CDR1 DFQATT and CDR2 SNEGSKA (reference sequence). The CDR3 covers 15 residues. The CDR3 protein is CSARPDRPRQETQYF.

This chain joins TRBV20-1 and TRBJ2-5; TCRdb's D call, TRBD2, is unchecked because there is no DNA. Germline loops: CDR1 DFQATT, CDR2 SNEGSKA (reference sequence). This CDR3 spans 15 amino acids. CDR3 region: CSARDPTAGQETQYF.

This clonotype is labeled large based on frequency. The gene calls are TRBV28 and TRBJ2-1; there is no DNA to check the TCRdb D call of TRBD2. CDR3 length: 18 residues. Germline-derived CDR1 and CDR2 are MDHEN and SYDVKM. CDR3 region: CASSPTNGRTSGSGEQFF.

This clonotype shows up as large (0.1 to 1%) by frequency. The chain joins TRBV19 to TRBJ1-3. Germline V gives CDR1 LNHDA, CDR2 SQIVND (reference sequence). The CDR3 is made up of 14 amino acids. CDR3 protein: CASRGAGSGNTIYF.

This clonotype is called hyperexpanded based on its frequency. The chain is built from TRBV6-2 or TRBV6-3 and TRBJ2-3. Germline CDR1 reads MNHEY; CDR2 reads SVGEGT. The CDR3 length is 14 residues. This chain's CDR3 is CASKRSLAADTQYF.